The rows below give T cell receptor beta chains drawn from one sample of a study of cytomegalovirus exposure and HLA in healthy donors. The table came from immunoSEQ multiplex PCR; TCRdb's copy has only in-frame clones and leaves some out. There are about 70,000 clones in the sample, with approximately 2.4% held by the top ten. Sequenced input: PBMCs. All receptors derive from a female donor in good health and CMV-seropositive. CDR3s include the opening cysteine and the closing phenylalanine or tryptophan. A D gene is named only where the DNA matches it firmly.

v_call	d_call	j_call	cdr3_aa	cdr3_nt
TRBV6-5	TRBD2	TRBJ2-5	CASSSGLAVFKETQYF	TGTGCCAGCAGTTCCGGACTAGCGGTTTTTAAAGAGACCCAGTACTTC
TRBV25-1	-	TRBJ2-5	CASSEFQGPQETQYF	TGTGCCAGCAGTGAATTTCAGGGGCCCCAAGAGACCCAGTACTTC
TRBV9	TRBD1	TRBJ1-2	CASSVVGQGTSGYTF	TGTGCCAGCAGCGTAGTAGGACAGGGGACGAGCGGCTACACCTTC
TRBV4-1	-	TRBJ1-2	CASSQGTGGNYGYTF	TGCGCCAGCAGCCAAGGAACAGGCGGAAACTATGGCTACACCTTC
TRBV2	TRBD2	TRBJ2-1	CASSPGVAGSNEQFF	TGTGCCAGCAGTCCTGGAGTAGCGGGGAGCAATGAGCAGTTCTTC
TRBV2	-	TRBJ1-2	CASSEAQYRIADGYTF	TGTGCCAGCAGTGAAGCTCAATACAGGATTGCGGATGGCTACACCTTC
TRBV25-1	-	TRBJ2-2	CASRTGYELFF	TGTGCCAGCAGAACAGGGTATGAGCTGTTTTTT
TRBV7-3	-	TRBJ2-1	CASSQEEDNNEQFF	TGTGCCAGCAGCCAGGAGGAAGATAACAATGAGCAGTTCTTC
TRBV28	TRBD2	TRBJ2-1	CASRLGGGKGNEQFF	TGTGCCAGCAGACTCGGGGGGGGGAAGGGCAATGAGCAGTTCTTC
TRBV19	-	TRBJ1-2	CASSEDYYRTLEYGYTF	TGTGCCAGTAGCGAAGATTATTACCGAACCTTGGAGTATGGCTACACCTTC
TRBV4-3	TRBD1	TRBJ1-2	CASSQEPGQGGGYTF	TGCGCCAGCAGCCAGGAACCGGGACAGGGGGGAGGCTACACCTTC
TRBV5-6	TRBD1	TRBJ1-1	CASSLQGVPEAFF	TGTGCCAGCAGCTTGCAGGGGGTCCCTGAAGCTTTCTTT
TRBV29-1	-	TRBJ2-3	CSVVGDMGTDTQYF	TGCAGCGTTGTGGGGGACATGGGCACAGATACGCAGTATTTT
TRBV28	-	TRBJ2-7	CASSLYAGPGYEQYF	TGTGCCAGCAGTTTGTATGCAGGGCCTGGGTACGAGCAGTACTTC
TRBV7-2	-	TRBJ2-3	CASSLAGPGITDTQYF	TGTGCCAGCAGCTTAGCGGGGCCAGGGATCACAGATACGCAGTATTTT
TRBV4-1	TRBD2	TRBJ2-7	CASSQETSLLYEQYF	TGCGCCAGCAGCCAAGAGACTAGCTTACTCTACGAGCAGTACTTC
TRBV7-2	TRBD2	TRBJ2-3	CASSRRGAGDTDTQYF	TGTGCCAGCAGCCGAAGAGGGGCGGGAGACACAGATACGCAGTATTTT
TRBV18	-	TRBJ2-2	CASSPRPLDTGTGELFF	TGTGCCAGCTCACCAAGGCCGTTGGACACCGGCACCGGGGAGCTGTTTTTT
TRBV18	TRBD1	TRBJ2-7	CASSPDGDSSYEQYF	TGTGCCAGCTCACCAGACGGGGACAGCTCCTACGAGCAGTACTTC
TRBV6-5	-	TRBJ1-1	CASSSRTQTEAFF	TGTGCCAGCAGTTCCCGGACTCAGACTGAAGCTTTCTTT
TRBV29-1	TRBD2	TRBJ2-7	CSAKSGSGPYEQYF	TGCAGCGCTAAGAGCGGGAGCGGCCCCTACGAGCAGTACTTC
TRBV29-1	-	TRBJ2-5	CSGQDSYQETQYF	TGCAGCGGCCAGGACAGTTACCAAGAGACCCAGTACTTC
TRBV7-9	-	TRBJ2-1	CASSLGLGALNEQFF	TGTGCCAGCAGCTTAGGACTAGGGGCTCTGAATGAGCAGTTCTTC
TRBV7-3	-	TRBJ2-3	CASRQGDTQYF	TGTGCCAGCAGGCAGGGGGATACGCAGTATTTT
TRBV7-8	-	TRBJ2-2	CATAGGTGNTGELFF	TGTGCCACCGCGGGGGGGACAGGGAACACCGGGGAGCTGTTTTTT
TRBV7-6	-	TRBJ1-4	CASSLAVGTRTNEKLFF	TGTGCCAGCAGCTTAGCGGTTGGCACCCGAACTAATGAAAAACTGTTTTTT
TRBV11-2	-	TRBJ1-2	CASSPGADKGCAF	TGTGCCAGCAGCCCAGGGGCGGACAAGGGATGTGCCTTC
TRBV19	TRBD2	TRBJ2-7	CASSTRTSGRQYEQYF	TGTGCCAGTAGTACCCGGACTAGCGGGAGACAGTACGAGCAGTACTTC
TRBV2	-	TRBJ1-1	CAQRDDTEAFF	TGTGCTCAGCGGGACGACACTGAAGCTTTCTTT
TRBV7-2	-	TRBJ2-2	CASSFGGLVGTGELFF	TGTGCCAGCAGCTTTGGTGGTTTAGTTGGTACCGGGGAGCTGTTTTTT
TRBV19	-	TRBJ1-5	CASSFVAGGNQPQHF	TGTGCCAGTAGTTTCGTCGCAGGGGGCAATCAGCCCCAGCATTTT
TRBV11-3	TRBD1	TRBJ2-3	CASSPGQRGTTDTQYF	TGTGCCAGCAGCCCGGGACAGCGAGGAACCACAGATACGCAGTATTTT
TRBV4-1	-	TRBJ1-5	CASSQFLTLKSGSNQPQHF	TGCGCCAGCAGCCAATTTTTGACCCTGAAGTCGGGGAGCAATCAGCCCCAGCATTTT
TRBV5-1	-	TRBJ1-4	CASSLVGSTNEKLFF	TGCGCCAGCAGCCTGGTGGGCTCAACTAATGAAAAACTGTTTTTT
TRBV28	TRBD2	TRBJ2-7	CASSLVVLAGKSGGSYEQYF	TGTGCCAGCAGTTTAGTGGTGCTAGCGGGGAAATCGGGTGGATCCTACGAGCAGTACTTC
TRBV5-1	-	TRBJ1-4	CASSSQGGNEKLFF	TGCGCCAGCAGCTCCCAGGGAGGGAATGAAAAACTGTTTTTT
TRBV5-1	TRBD2	TRBJ2-2	CASSLSGGADGELFF	TGCGCCAGCAGCTTGAGCGGGGGGGCCGACGGGGAGCTGTTTTTT
TRBV18	-	TRBJ1-3	CASSLDTANTIYF	TGTGCCAGCTCACTCGACACGGCCAACACCATATATTTT
TRBV10-3	-	TRBJ1-1	CAISEGRVRGVYTEAFF	TGTGCCATCAGTGAGGGGAGGGTCAGGGGAGTATACACTGAAGCTTTCTTT
TRBV6-1	TRBD1	TRBJ1-5	CASRDRGRQPQHF	TGTGCCAGCAGGGACAGGGGTCGACAGCCCCAGCATTTT
TRBV9	TRBD2	TRBJ2-2	CASSASGTGELFF	TGTGCCAGCAGCGCTAGCGGGACCGGGGAGCTGTTTTTT
TRBV7-9	TRBD2	TRBJ2-1	CASSAGTSDRGYFDEQFF	TGTGCCAGCAGCGCCGGGACTAGCGACCGGGGGTATTTCGACGAGCAGTTCTTC
TRBV28	TRBD1	TRBJ1-2	CATGNSVGTVYGYTF	TGTGCCACGGGGAACTCCGTAGGGACAGTCTATGGCTACACCTTC
TRBV30	TRBD1	TRBJ1-1	CAWIRYGTVNTEAFF	TGTGCCTGGATAAGGTACGGGACAGTGAACACTGAAGCTTTCTTT
TRBV28	-	TRBJ2-2	CASRGNTGELFF	TGTGCCAGTCGGGGGAACACCGGGGAGCTGTTTTTT
TRBV28	-	TRBJ2-7	CASSVYRERYEQYF	TGTGCCAGCAGCGTATACAGGGAGAGGTACGAGCAGTACTTC
TRBV5-1	-	TRBJ1-5	CASSPDDSSGLGNQPQHF	TGCGCCAGCAGCCCGGATGATTCAAGTGGGCTCGGCAATCAGCCCCAGCATTTT
TRBV7-7	-	TRBJ2-1	CASSSAGQSDTDNEQFF	TGTGCTAGCAGCTCGGCGGGGCAGAGTGACACCGACAATGAGCAGTTCTTC
TRBV27	-	TRBJ1-5	CASSFFGGLSNQPQHF	TGTGCCAGCAGTTTTTTCGGGGGGCTTAGCAATCAGCCCCAGCATTTT
TRBV19	TRBD1	TRBJ1-4	CASRDSTTNEKLFF	TGTGCCAGTCGGGACAGCACAACTAATGAAAAACTGTTTTTT
TRBV30	-	TRBJ1-2	CAWSRGAHGYTF	TGTGCCTGGAGTCGGGGGGCCCATGGCTACACCTTC